This passage covers 2 T cell receptor beta chains from one sample sequenced in a study of blood T cell repertoires in COVID-19. Using immunoSEQ multiplex PCR, the repertoire was profiled, and TCRdb retains in-frame clones only, with some absent. The sample lists some 290,000 clones, about four fifths seen once, with around 2.9% in the top ten. Sequenced sample: peripheral blood. The receptors come from a woman in her sixties with active or convalescent COVID-19.

The chain employs TRBV2 and TRBJ2-1; D is unresolved. The CDR3 runs to 16 residues. The germline CDR1 and CDR2 sequences are SNHLY and FYNNEI. V was pared by 8 bases and J by 2 bases, with 19 bases between. CDR3 DNA sequence: TGTGCCAGCGAACGACCTCCCCTGAGGCCCTACAATGAGCAGTTCTTC. Protein sequence: CASERPPLRPYNEQFF.

The CDR3: CASSTTGGGGYTF. In DNA form, the CDR3 reads TGTGCCAGCAGCACGACAGGGGGCGGAGGCTACACCTTC. The chain carries TRBV7-3 and TRBJ1-2; TRBD1 matches 10 bases. The V segment lost 5 bases and the J segment 8 bases; nucleotides outside the gene matches: 5. The germline V gene encodes CDR1 SGHTA and CDR2 FQGTGA. This CDR3 contains 13 residues.